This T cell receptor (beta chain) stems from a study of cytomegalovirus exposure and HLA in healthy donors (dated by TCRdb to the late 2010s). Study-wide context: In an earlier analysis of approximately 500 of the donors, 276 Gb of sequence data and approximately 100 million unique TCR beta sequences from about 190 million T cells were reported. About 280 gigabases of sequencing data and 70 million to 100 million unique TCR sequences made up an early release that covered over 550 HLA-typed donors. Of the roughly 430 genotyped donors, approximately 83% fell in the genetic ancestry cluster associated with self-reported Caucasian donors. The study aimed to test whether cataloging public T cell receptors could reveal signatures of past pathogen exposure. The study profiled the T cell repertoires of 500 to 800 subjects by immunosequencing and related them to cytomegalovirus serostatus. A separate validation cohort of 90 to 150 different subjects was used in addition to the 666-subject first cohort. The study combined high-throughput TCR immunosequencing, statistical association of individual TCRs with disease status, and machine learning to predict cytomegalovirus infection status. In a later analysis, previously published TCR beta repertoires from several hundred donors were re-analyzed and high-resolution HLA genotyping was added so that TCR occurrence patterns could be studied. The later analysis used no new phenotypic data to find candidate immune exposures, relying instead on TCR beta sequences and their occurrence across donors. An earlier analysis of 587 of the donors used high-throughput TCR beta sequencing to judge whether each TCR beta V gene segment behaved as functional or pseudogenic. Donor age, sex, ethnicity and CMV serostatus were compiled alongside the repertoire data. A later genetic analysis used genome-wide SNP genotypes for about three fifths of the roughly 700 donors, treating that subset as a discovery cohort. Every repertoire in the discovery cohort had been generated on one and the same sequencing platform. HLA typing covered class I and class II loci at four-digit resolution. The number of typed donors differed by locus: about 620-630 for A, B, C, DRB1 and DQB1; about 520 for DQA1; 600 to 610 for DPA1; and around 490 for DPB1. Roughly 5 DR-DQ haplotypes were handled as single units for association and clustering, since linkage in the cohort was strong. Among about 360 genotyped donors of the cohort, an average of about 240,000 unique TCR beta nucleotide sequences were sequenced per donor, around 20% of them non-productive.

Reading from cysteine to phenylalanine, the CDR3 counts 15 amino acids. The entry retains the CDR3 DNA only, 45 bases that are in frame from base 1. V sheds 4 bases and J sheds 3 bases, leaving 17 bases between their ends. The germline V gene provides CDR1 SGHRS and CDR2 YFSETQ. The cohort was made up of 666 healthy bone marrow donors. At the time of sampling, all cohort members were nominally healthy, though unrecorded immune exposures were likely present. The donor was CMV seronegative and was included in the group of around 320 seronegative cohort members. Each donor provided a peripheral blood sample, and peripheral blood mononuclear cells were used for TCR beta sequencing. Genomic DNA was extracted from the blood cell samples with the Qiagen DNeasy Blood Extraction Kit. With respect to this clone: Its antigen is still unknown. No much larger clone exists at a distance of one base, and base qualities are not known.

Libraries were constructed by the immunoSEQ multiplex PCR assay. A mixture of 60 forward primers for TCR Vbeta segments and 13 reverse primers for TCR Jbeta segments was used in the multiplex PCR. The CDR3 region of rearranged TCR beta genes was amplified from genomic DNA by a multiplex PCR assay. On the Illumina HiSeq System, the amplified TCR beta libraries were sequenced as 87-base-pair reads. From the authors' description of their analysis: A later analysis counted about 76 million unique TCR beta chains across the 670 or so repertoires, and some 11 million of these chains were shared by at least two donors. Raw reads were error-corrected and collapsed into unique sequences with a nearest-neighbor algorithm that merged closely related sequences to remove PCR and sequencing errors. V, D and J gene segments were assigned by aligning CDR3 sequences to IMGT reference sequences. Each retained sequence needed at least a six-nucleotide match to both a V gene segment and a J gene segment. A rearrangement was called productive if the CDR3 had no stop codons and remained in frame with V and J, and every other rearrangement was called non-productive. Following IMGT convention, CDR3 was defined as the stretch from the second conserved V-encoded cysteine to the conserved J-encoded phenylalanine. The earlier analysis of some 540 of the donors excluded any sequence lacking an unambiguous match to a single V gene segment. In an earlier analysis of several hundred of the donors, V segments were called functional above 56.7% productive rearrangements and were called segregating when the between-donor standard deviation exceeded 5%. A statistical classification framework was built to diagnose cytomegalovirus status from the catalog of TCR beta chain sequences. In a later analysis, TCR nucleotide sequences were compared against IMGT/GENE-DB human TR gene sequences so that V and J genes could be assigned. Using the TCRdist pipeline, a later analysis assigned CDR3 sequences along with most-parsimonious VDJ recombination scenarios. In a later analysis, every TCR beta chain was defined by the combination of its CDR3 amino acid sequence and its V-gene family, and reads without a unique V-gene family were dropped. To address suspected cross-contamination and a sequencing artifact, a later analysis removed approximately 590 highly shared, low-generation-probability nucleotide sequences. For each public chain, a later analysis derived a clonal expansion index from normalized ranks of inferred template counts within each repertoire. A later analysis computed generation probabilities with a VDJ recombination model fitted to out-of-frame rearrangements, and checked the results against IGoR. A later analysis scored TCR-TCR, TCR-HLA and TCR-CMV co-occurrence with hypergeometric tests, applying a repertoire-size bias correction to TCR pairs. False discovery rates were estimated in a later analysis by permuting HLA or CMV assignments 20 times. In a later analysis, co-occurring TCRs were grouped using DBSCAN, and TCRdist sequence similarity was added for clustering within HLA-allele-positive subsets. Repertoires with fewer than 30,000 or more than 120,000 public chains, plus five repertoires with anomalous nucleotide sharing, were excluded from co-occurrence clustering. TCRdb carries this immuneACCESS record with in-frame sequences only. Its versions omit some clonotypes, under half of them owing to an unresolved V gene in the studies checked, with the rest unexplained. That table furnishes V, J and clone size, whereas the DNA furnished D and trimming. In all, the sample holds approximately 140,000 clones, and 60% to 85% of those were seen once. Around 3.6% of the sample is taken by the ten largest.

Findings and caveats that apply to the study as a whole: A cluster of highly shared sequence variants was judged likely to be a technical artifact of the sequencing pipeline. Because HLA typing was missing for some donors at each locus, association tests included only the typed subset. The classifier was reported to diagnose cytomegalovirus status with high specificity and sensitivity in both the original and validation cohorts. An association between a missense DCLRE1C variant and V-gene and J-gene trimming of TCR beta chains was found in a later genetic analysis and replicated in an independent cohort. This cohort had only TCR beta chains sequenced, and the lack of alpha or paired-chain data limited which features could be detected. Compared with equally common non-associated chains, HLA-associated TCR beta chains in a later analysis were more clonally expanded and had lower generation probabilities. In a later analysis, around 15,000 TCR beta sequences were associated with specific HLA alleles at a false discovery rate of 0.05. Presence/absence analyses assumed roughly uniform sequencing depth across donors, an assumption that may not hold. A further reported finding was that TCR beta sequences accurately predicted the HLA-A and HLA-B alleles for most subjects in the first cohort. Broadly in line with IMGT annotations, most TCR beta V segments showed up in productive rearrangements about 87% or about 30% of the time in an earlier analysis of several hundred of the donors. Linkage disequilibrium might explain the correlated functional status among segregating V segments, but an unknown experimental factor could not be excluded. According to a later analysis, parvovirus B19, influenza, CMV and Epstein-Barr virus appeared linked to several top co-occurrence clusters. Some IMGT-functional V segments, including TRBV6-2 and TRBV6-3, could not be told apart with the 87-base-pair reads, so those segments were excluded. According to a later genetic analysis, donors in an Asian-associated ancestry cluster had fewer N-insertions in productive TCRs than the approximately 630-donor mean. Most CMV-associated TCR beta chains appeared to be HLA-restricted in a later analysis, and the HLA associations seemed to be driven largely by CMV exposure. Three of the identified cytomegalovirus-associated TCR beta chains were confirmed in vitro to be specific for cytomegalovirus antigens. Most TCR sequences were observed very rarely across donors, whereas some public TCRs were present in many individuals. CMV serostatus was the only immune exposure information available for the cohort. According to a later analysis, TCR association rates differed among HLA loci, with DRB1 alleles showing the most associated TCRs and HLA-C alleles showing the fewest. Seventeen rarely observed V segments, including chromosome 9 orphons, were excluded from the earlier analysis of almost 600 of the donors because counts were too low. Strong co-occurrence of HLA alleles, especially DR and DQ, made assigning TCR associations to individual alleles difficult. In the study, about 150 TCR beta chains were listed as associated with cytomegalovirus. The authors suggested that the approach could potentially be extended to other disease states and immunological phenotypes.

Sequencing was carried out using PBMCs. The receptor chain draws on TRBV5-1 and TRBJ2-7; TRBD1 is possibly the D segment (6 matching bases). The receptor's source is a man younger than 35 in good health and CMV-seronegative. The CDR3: CASSLSPGQNYEQYF. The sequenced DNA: TGCGCCAGCAGCCTGAGCCCGGGACAAAACTACGAGCAGTACTTC.